This is a list of T cell receptor beta chains from one sample in a study of T cell repertoires in cytomegalovirus infection. TCRdb processed the reads anew with MiXCR; each CDR3 protein has one entry. The repertoire holds some 150,000 distinct CDR3 sequences, with about 6.1% as singletons. The sequenced sample was PBMCs. Receptors were obtained from a human donor in good health (CMV status not recorded). Some clones in this sample may be carry-over from other donors' samples. Each CDR3 is given with its conserved first and last residue. D genes are given only for firm matches. Not all rows give a size; the values are once, few, many and, for expanded clones, a class.

14	TRBV5-1	-	few	TRBJ1-1	CASSLIGENTEAFF	TGCGCCAGCAGCTTGATCGGAGAGAACACTGAAGCTTTCTTT
15	TRBV7-3	TRBD2	many	TRBJ2-1	CASSLTSGGEGEQFF	TGTGCCAGCAGCTTAACTAGCGGGGGAGAGGGTGAGCAGTTCTTC
12	TRBV10-3	-	many	TRBJ2-7	CAILSDSYEQYF	TGTGCCATCCTAAGCGACAGCTATGAGCAGTACTTC
14	TRBV29-1	TRBD2	-	TRBJ2-1	CSVVGTSLWNEQFF	TGCAGCGTTGTAGGGACTAGCCTGTGGAATGAGCAGTTCTTC
16	TRBV7-2	TRBD2	many	TRBJ2-2	CASSLWGGGYTGELFF	TGTGCCAGCAGCTTATGGGGGGGTGGTTACACCGGGGAGCTGTTTTTT
14	TRBV23-1	-	many	TRBJ2-7	CASSQSGQAYEQYF	TGCGCCAGCAGTCAGTCCGGACAAGCCTACGAGCAGTACTTC
14	TRBV29-1	-	-	TRBJ2-7	CSVEDPTGDYEQYF	TGCAGCGTTGAAGATCCCACGGGAGACTACGAGCAGTACTTC
16	TRBV5-1	TRBD1	-	TRBJ2-7	CASSLGTGGASYEQYF	TGCGCCAGCAGCTTGGGGACAGGGGGCGCCTCCTACGAGCAGTACTTC
18	TRBV4-1	TRBD1	-	TRBJ1-1	CASSQRSSWTGANTEAFF	TGCGCCAGCAGCCAAAGATCATCCTGGACAGGGGCGAACACTGAAGCTTTCTTT
17	TRBV4-1	-	-	TRBJ2-1	CASSQAGGRGSYNEQFF	TGCGCCAGCAGCCAAGCCGGGGGACGGGGATCTTACAATGAGCAGTTCTTC
16	TRBV5-6	TRBD1	many	TRBJ1-5	CASTRQGAGGRQPQHF	TGTGCCAGCACCAGACAGGGGGCGGGTGGTAGGCAGCCCCAGCATTTT
12	TRBV29-1	-	-	TRBJ1-2	CSVEDSRDGYTF	TGCAGCGTTGAAGACAGTCGGGATGGCTACACCTTC
12	TRBV29-1	-	few	TRBJ1-1	CSAKGGNTEAFF	TGCAGCGCTAAGGGGGGGAACACTGAAGCTTTCTTT
16	TRBV28	TRBD1	many	TRBJ1-1	CASSAEGQGRNTEAFF	TGTGCCAGCAGTGCCGAAGGACAGGGTAGGAATACTGAAGCTTTCTTT